The 28 T cell receptor beta chains listed next were all sequenced from one sample in a study of beta chain features in type 1 diabetes. The isolated RNA, all of it, was reverse transcribed, so expressed TCRB transcripts were what got sequenced. TCRdb's table, derived via immunoSEQ multiplex PCR, lists solely in-frame clones and lacks some. Of more than 300,000 clones listed, about 14% are singletons. The sequencing sample was made of naive CD4+ T cells from blood. The receptors come from a woman between 18 and 29 years old in good health.

The chain joins TRBV27 to TRBJ2-1; maybe TRBD2 (5 bases). CDR1 is MNHEY and CDR2 is SMNVEV in the germline V gene (reference sequence). This CDR3 spans 16 amino acids. V dropped 6 bases and J dropped 4 bases, with 19 bases sitting between them. The CDR3 loop reads CASSPPRWRAYNEQFF. The CDR3 DNA is TGTGCCAGCAGCCCCCCTAGGTGGCGGGCTTACAATGAGCAGTTCTTC.

The chain is built from TRBV6-6 and TRBJ2-4, with 10 bases that match TRBD2. CDR1 and CDR2 from the germline V gene are MNHNY and SVGAGI (reference sequence). Trimming took 4 bases from V and 0 from J; bases not matched to a gene: 3. The CDR3 extends over 16 amino acids. In nucleotides, the CDR3 is TGTGCCAGCAGTTCTAGCGGGAGTCTAGCCAAAAACATTCAGTACTTC. It encodes CASSSSGSLAKNIQYF.

The genes are TRBV28 and TRBJ2-7; 7 bases are a match to TRBD1. This CDR3 contains 15 residues. The ends lost 3 bases at V and 3 bases at J; junction bases unmatched: 8. Germline V gene lookup returns CDR1 MDHEN and CDR2 SYDVKM. CDR3 loop: CASSFAPQGDYEQYF. The CDR3 DNA sequence: TGTGCCAGCAGTTTCGCCCCCCAGGGGGACTACGAGCAGTACTTC.

The rearrangement joins TRBV4-2 to TRBJ1-2, with D unclear. Germline V gene data show CDR1 as LGHNA and CDR2 as YNFKEQ. This CDR3 comprises 14 residues. V shed 4 bases and J shed 8 bases, with 17 bases lying between them. CDR3 protein: CASSPGEGSSGYTF. The CDR3 nucleotides read TGTGCCAGCAGCCCCGGGGAGGGATCGTCCGGCTACACCTTC.

The genes are TRBV5-6 and TRBJ2-3, with TRBD2 identical over 13 bases. Trimming took 4 bases from V and 0 from J; bases not matched to a gene: 8. Germline V lookup: CDR1 SGHDT, CDR2 YYEEEE. This CDR3 has 18 residues. The CDR3 here is CASSTPGLAGSSTDTQYF. As DNA, the CDR3 is TGTGCCAGCAGCACACCGGGACTAGCGGGATCTAGCACAGATACGCAGTATTTT.

This clone showed up just a few times. The genes are TRBV7-2 and TRBJ2-7; TRBD1 might be the D (5 bases). V gave up 5 bases and J gave up 6 bases, with 8 bases separating them. The CDR3 is made up of 11 amino acids. The germline CDR1 and CDR2 sequences are SGHTA and FQGNSA. The DNA of the CDR3 is TGTGCCAGCAGCCAGGACATCGAGCAGTACTTC. This encodes CASSQDIEQYF. Full variable domain (missing parts from reference TRBV7-2 and TRBJ2-7): GAGVSQSPSNKVTEKGKDVELRCDPISGHTALYWYRQSLGQGLEFLIYFQGNSAPDKSGLPSDRFSAERTGGSVSTLTIQRTQQEDSAVYLCASSQDIEQYFGPGTRLTVT.

The CDR3 sequence is CASSPRQGPTRSEQFF. CDR3 sequence (DNA): TGTGCCAGCAGCCCCCGACAGGGCCCGACTAGAAGTGAGCAGTTCTTC. This chain joins TRBV9 and TRBJ2-1; TRBD1 is a possible D gene (7 bases). Germline CDR1 SGDLS, CDR2 YYNGEE. V was trimmed by 4 bases and J by 9 bases, leaving 23 bases between them. The CDR3 consists of 16 residues.

This chain joins TRBV5-1 and TRBJ2-1, with a possible D match to TRBD2 (5 bases). Trimming stripped 0 bases from V and 0 bases from J, with 10 bases between. There are 16 residues in the CDR3. Germline lookup yields CDR1 SGHRS and CDR2 YFSETQ. The DNA of the CDR3 is TGCGCCAGCAGCTTGGCACTAGGGAGCTCCTACAATGAGCAGTTCTTC. Translated, it gives CASSLALGSSYNEQFF.

This clone was detected a few times. This chain uses TRBV5-4 with TRBJ2-3; D is possibly TRBD2 (5 bases). The CDR3 has 15 residues. V was pared by 0 bases and J by 4 bases, with 12 bases between. Germline V CDR1 and CDR2: SGHNT, YYREEE (reference sequence). The CDR3 DNA reads TGTGCCAGCAGCTTGGAACTAGTCTCTTCAGATACGCAGTATTTT. The encoded protein is CASSLELVSSDTQYF. Full variable domain (remainder filled in from reference TRBV5-4 and TRBJ2-3): ETGVTQSPTHLIKTRGQQVTLRCSSQSGHNTVSWYQQALGQGPQFIFQYYREEENGRGNFPPRFSGLQFPNYSSELNVNALELDDSALYLCASSLELVSSDTQYFGPGTRLTVL.

The rearrangement links TRBV28 to TRBJ2-7; TRBD1 matches at 12 bases. J lost 7 bases, V lost 5 bases, and 9 bases had no gene match. CDR3 size: 15 residues. The germline V gene has CDR1 MDHEN and CDR2 SYDVKM. CDR3 DNA: TGTGCCAGCAGTATGGCGGGACAGGGGGCCTGGGAGCAGTACTTC. It encodes CASSMAGQGAWEQYF. Using reference TRBV28 and TRBJ2-7 for the parts outside the CDR3, the full variable domain is DVKVTQSSRYLVKRTGEKVFLECVQDMDHENMFWYRQDPGLGLRLIYFSYDVKMKEKGDIPEGYSVSREKKERFSLILESASTNQTSMYLCASSMAGQGAWEQYFGPGTRLTVT.

This clone was found a few times. The V gene is TRBV18, the J gene TRBJ2-1; TRBD1 agrees at 7 bases. Germline trimming cut 3 bases from V and 2 bases from J; bases unmatched to any gene: 1. The V gene's germline CDR1 is KGHSH and CDR2 LQKENI. CDR3 size: 14 residues. The CDR3 sequence is CASSPDRAYNEQFF. The DNA of the CDR3 is TGTGCCAGCTCACCTGACAGGGCCTACAATGAGCAGTTCTTC.

The chain carries TRBV18 and TRBJ2-7, with D unresolved. This CDR3 has 11 residues. Germline CDR1 and CDR2: KGHSH and LQKENI. Trimming removed 5 bases at V and 7 bases at J, with 9 bases between. DNA for the CDR3: TGTGCCAGCTCAGCCGACTTAGAGCAGTACTTC. It encodes CASSADLEQYF.

A few counts support this clone. The chain is built from TRBV18 and TRBJ2-1; 10 nucleotides align to TRBD2. V shed 1 base, J shed 5 bases, and the junction held 8 bases outside the gene matches. CDR1 and CDR2 (germline): KGHSH, LQKENI. The CDR3 covers 17 residues. The CDR3 spells CASSPLSSGSTNNEQFF. The CDR3 region has the DNA TGTGCCAGCTCACCACTTTCTAGCGGGAGTACGAACAATGAGCAGTTCTTC.

This clone came up a few times. Other nucleotide sequences from this sample produce the same CDR3. V usage is TRBV30 and J usage is TRBJ1-2; D uncertain. The V end was cut by 0 bases, the J end by 4 bases, with 6 bases between. Looked up from germline, CDR1 is GTSNPN and CDR2 is SVGIG (reference sequence). The CDR3 totals 12 residues. CDR3 region: CAWSVNSYGYTF. CDR3 DNA sequence: TGTGCCTGGAGTGTTAACAGCTATGGCTACACCTTC.

In its sample, this clone was seen a few times. Other nucleotide sequences in the sample specify the same CDR3. This chain joins TRBV18 and TRBJ2-1; 7 nucleotides agree with TRBD2. Germline V lookup: CDR1 KGHSH, CDR2 LQKENI. The junction had 2 bases not matched to a gene; V was cut back by 0 bases and J by 0 bases. This CDR3 comprises 16 residues. CDR3 DNA sequence: TGTGCCAGCTCACCACCGGGCGGGAGCTCCTACAATGAGCAGTTCTTC. It yields the protein CASSPPGGSSYNEQFF.

A few counts support this clone. This chain links TRBV9 with TRBJ2-7, with a tentative D call TRBD2 (5 bases). V lost 4 bases, J lost 2 bases, and 16 bases lay in between. The CDR3 has 15 amino acids. Germline CDR1 SGDLS, CDR2 YYNGEE. The CDR3 DNA reads as TGTGCCAGCAGCCCTCATGAGCGGAATACCTACGAGCAGTACTTC. Translating it yields CASSPHERNTYEQYF.

This clone was counted only a few times. The J gene is TRBJ2-7, the V gene TRBV28; perhaps TRBD1 as D (6 bases). Trimming removed 5 bases at V and 3 bases at J, with 14 bases between. The CDR3 extends over 14 amino acids. Germline CDR1 and CDR2: MDHEN and SYDVKM. As DNA, the CDR3 is TGTGCCAGCAGTAGCCCGGGACACCGCTACGAGCAGTACTTC. This codes for CASSSPGHRYEQYF. Filled out from reference TRBV28 and TRBJ2-7, the complete variable domain reads DVKVTQSSRYLVKRTGEKVFLECVQDMDHENMFWYRQDPGLGLRLIYFSYDVKMKEKGDIPEGYSVSREKKERFSLILESASTNQTSMYLCASSSPGHRYEQYFGPGTRLTVT.

This clone was observed a handful of times. V and J are TRBV7-2 and TRBJ2-5; TRBD1 agrees at 11 bases. Germline V gene data show CDR1 as SGHTA and CDR2 as FQGNSA. The CDR3 has 17 amino acids. V lost 5 bases to trimming and J lost 1 base; unmatched junction nucleotides: 9. CDR3 DNA: TGTGCCAGCAGCCCAAGGCTCGGGACAGGGGGCCAAGAGACCCAGTACTTC. It yields the protein CASSPRLGTGGQETQYF.

V is TRBV7-9 and J is TRBJ2-7; weak D call: TRBD1 (5 bases). Germline lookup yields CDR1 SEHNR and CDR2 FQNEAQ (reference sequence). With 1 base removed from V and 6 bases from J, the gap between germline ends came to 16 bases. CDR3 length equals 15 residues. The CDR3 loop is CASSLGEGAMSEQYF. The CDR3 bases are TGTGCCAGCAGCTTAGGGGAAGGGGCGATGTCCGAGCAGTACTTC. The variable domain in full, with the rest retrieved from reference TRBV7-9 and TRBJ2-7, is DTGVSQNPRHKITKRGQNVTFRCDPISEHNRLYWYRQTLGQGPEFLTYFQNEAQLEKSRLLSDRFSAERPKGSFSTLEIQRTEQGDSAMYLCASSLGEGAMSEQYFGPGTRLTVT.

This chain joins TRBV29-1 and TRBJ2-7; 9 nucleotides line up with TRBD1. Trimming removed 5 bases from V and 6 bases from J; junction bases left unmatched: 8. Germline V lookup: CDR1 SQVTM, CDR2 ANQGSEA. The CDR3 consists of 13 residues. The CDR3 region has the DNA TGCAGCGTTCAGGGGACAGGGCGATTCGAGCAGTACTTC. Its protein is CSVQGTGRFEQYF.

The table lists this clone with a few counts. The chain has TRBV7-9 and TRBJ2-7, with 7 bases that match TRBD1. This CDR3 contains 13 residues. V shed 5 bases, J shed 2 bases, and the junction held 3 bases outside the gene matches. Germline CDR1 and CDR2: SEHNR and FQNEAQ (reference sequence). Written as DNA, the CDR3 is TGTGCCAGCAGCCTGACAGGGACCTACGAGCAGTACTTC. Amino acids: CASSLTGTYEQYF.

In nucleotides, the CDR3 is TGCAGTGCTAGGGAGGAAGGGCATCACACCTTC. Its translation: CSAREEGHHTF. The chain combines TRBV20-1 with TRBJ1-2, with D uncertain. CDR1 and CDR2 from the germline V gene are DFQATT and SNEGSKA (reference sequence). The CDR3 contains 11 residues. Trimming took 3 bases from V and 12 from J, leaving 14 bases between them.

V usage is TRBV5-1 and J usage is TRBJ2-1; TRBD2 agrees at 9 bases. CDR1 and CDR2 (germline): SGHRS, YFSETQ. After removal of 4 bases from V and 4 bases from J, the junction contained 9 bases not matched to a gene. This CDR3 is 16 amino acids long. The CDR3 here is CASSLMTSGRYNEQFF. CDR3 nucleotide sequence: TGCGCCAGCAGCCTTATGACTAGCGGCCGATACAATGAGCAGTTCTTC. The whole variable domain, remainder taken from reference TRBV5-1 and TRBJ2-1, is KAGVTQTPRYLIKTRGQQVTLSCSPISGHRSVSWYQQTPGQGLQFLFEYFSETQRNKGNFPGRFSGRQFSNSRSEMNVSTLELGDSALYLCASSLMTSGRYNEQFFGPGTRLTVL.

This clone came up a few times. The chain employs TRBV18 and TRBJ2-7; TRBD2 might be the D (5 bases). This CDR3 is 15 amino acids long. Trimming removed 5 bases from V and 4 bases from J, with 18 bases in between. The germline CDR1 and CDR2 sequences are KGHSH and LQKENI. CDR3 DNA: TGTGCCAGCTCAGACGGTCCCGGGGTTTCGTACGAGCAGTACTTC. Translation: CASSDGPGVSYEQYF.

The rearrangement uses TRBV11-2 and TRBJ2-1, with 9 bases lining up with TRBD2. The germline V gene encodes CDR1 SGHAT and CDR2 FQNNGV. The junction had 6 bases not matched to a gene; V was cut back by 5 bases and J by 7 bases. There are 14 residues in the CDR3. The CDR3 sequence is CASSDFSGSNEQFF. The CDR3 DNA reads TGTGCCAGCAGCGATTTTAGCGGGAGTAATGAGCAGTTCTTC.

This clone was recorded a few times. The chain recombines TRBV27 with TRBJ1-5; D is perhaps TRBD1 (5 bases). V lost 5 bases to trimming and J lost 5 bases, with 16 bases between them. This CDR3 spans 15 amino acids. CDR1 MNHEY and CDR2 SMNVEV come from the germline V gene (reference sequence). The CDR3 loop is CASSRGYVRDQPQHF. The CDR3 coding sequence is TGTGCCAGCAGTAGGGGATATGTCAGGGATCAGCCCCAGCATTTT.

The chain joins TRBV4-1 to TRBJ2-7; D gene unclear. Per germline, CDR1 MGHRA and CDR2 YSYEKL. This CDR3 spans 15 amino acids. Trimming took 1 base from V and 3 from J, leaving 13 bases between them. The CDR3 DNA reads TGCGCCAGCAGCCAAGCGTTGGCGGAATACTACGAGCAGTACTTC. Translation: CASSQALAEYYEQYF.

Details on this clone: Distinct nucleotide sequences in the sample also encode this CDR3. This chain uses TRBV30 with TRBJ1-1, with D uncertain. CDR3 length equals 11 residues. Germline V gene lookup returns CDR1 GTSNPN and CDR2 SVGIG (reference sequence). The V end lost 2 bases, the J end lost 5 bases, and 6 bases lay between the germline ends. The CDR3 here is CAWSRVTEAFF. CDR3 DNA: TGTGCCTGGAGTCGGGTAACTGAAGCTTTCTTT.